This T cell receptor beta chain was sequenced for a study of OX40 agonist ivuxolimab in advanced cancers. The study in broad terms: Ivuxolimab was an agonistic, fully human IgG2 monoclonal antibody directed against OX40 (CD134), a costimulatory receptor. Intravenous ivuxolimab was administered to patients every 2 weeks at six dose levels: 0.01, 0.1, 0.3, 1.5, 3 and 10 mg/kg. Of the roughly 51 patients in dose escalation, about 20 had hepatocellular carcinoma, roughly 15 had melanoma, 9 had renal cell carcinoma and 9 had head and neck cancer. In the dose-escalation cohort, about four fifths of patients were male, and the mean age was approximately 60 years with a range of roughly 20 to 80. Prior anti-PD-1, anti-PD-L1 or anti-CTLA-4 therapy was permitted, and 40% of dose-escalation patients had received checkpoint inhibitors. Partial responses occurred in three dose-escalation patients, of whom one had hepatocellular carcinoma and two had cutaneous melanoma. The purpose of peripheral TCRbeta sequencing was to test whether ivuxolimab changed TCR sequence diversity and led to clonal T-cell expansion. The monotherapy dose-escalation portion (N of about 57 patients) of the phase I ivuxolimab trial is reported in the paper. What the work shows at the level of the full study, not this receptor alone: The antigen specificity of the peripheral T cells that underwent clonal expansion was not determined. Low levels of normalized T-cell clonal expansion were also seen in some patients who did not respond. At doses of 0.1 to 3.0 mg/kg, clonal expansion of both CD4+ and CD8+ blood T cells was observed from baseline to week 6. In the 0.1-3.0 mg/kg groups, partial responders had among the lowest normalized peripheral clonal expansion, particularly in CD8+ T cells. On average, CD8+ T cells showed more expanded clones than CD4+ T cells after ivuxolimab.

Patients with autoimmune disease history or receiving systemic immunosuppression were excluded from the trial. In every dose cohort, peripheral blood was drawn for TCR sequencing at baseline, cycle 4 day 1, and cycle 7 day 1. The samples were taken from a phase I, first-in-human, multicenter, open-label dose-escalation trial of ivuxolimab. Adults with locally advanced or metastatic head and neck squamous cell, hepatocellular, melanoma or renal cell carcinoma were enrolled in the trial. Before TCR sequencing, CD4+ T cells and CD8+ T cells from peripheral blood were sorted into separate populations. The germline V gene yields LGHNT for CDR1 and FRNRAP for CDR2. Its CDR3 holds 15 amino acids, cysteine through phenylalanine. Only CDR3 DNA remains: 45 bases, in frame from the first base. V is reduced by 3 bases and J by 0 bases, leaving a spacing of 8 bases between them. For sequencing of the TCRbeta CDR3 region, genomic DNA was extracted from the sorted cells. The immunoSEQ Assay was used to sequence the TCRbeta CDR3 regions. In TCRdb, the immuneACCESS table is reduced to in-frame sequences with V and J assigned. These tables do not hold every clone; where another copy was compared, an unresolved V gene accounts for under half, and the others remain unexplained. The sample has about 20,000 clones on record, 86% of them singletons. 16% of the sample rests with the top ten.

To note about this clone: Which antigen it targets is not known. Nothing much larger sits one base from this clone, and base qualities are not available.

Sample: CD4+ or CD8+ T cells sorted from blood, taken in a trial of the OX40 agonist ivuxolimab. The TCR was taken from an adult with an advanced solid tumor such as melanoma, head and neck, liver or kidney cancer. The chain employs TRBV12-5 and TRBJ2-2; the best D guess is TRBD2, with 5 bases matching. The DNA sequence is given as TGTGCTAGTGGTTTACAACTAGCGAACACCGGGGAGCTGTTTTTT. This encodes CASGLQLANTGELFF.